This passage covers 10 T cell receptor beta chains from one sample sequenced in a study of Graves' ophthalmopathy and Graves' hyperthyroidism. The authors amplified TCR beta CDR3 regions from RNA transcripts. HTBI-primed RT-PCR formed the first round, and a multiplex PCR formed the second. MiXCR was run by TCRdb on the multiplex PCR reads, yielding one entry per CDR3 protein. This sample has around 1.1 million distinct CDR3 sequences, with less than 45% found just once. The specimen sequenced was peripheral blood or thyroid tissue (not recorded which). The receptors come from an adult man with Graves' hyperthyroidism.

The V gene is TRBV6-9, the J gene TRBJ1-1; TRBD1 might be the D (6 bases). CDR1 and CDR2 from the germline V gene are MNHGY and SVAAGI. This CDR3 has 16 residues. The germline V and J ends were trimmed by 5 bases and 1 base, with 17 bases remaining between them. The CDR3 DNA reads as TGTGCCAGCAGTACCAGGGGAGGGGGACGGAACACTGAAGCTTTCTTT. Residues: CASSTRGGGRNTEAFF.

This clonotype turned up a few times. The gene calls are TRBV2 and TRBJ1-5; D not resolved. This CDR3 contains 13 residues. V lost 8 bases and J 5 bases, leaving 13 bases between the germline ends. Germline V gives CDR1 SNHLY, CDR2 FYNNEI. CDR3 DNA sequence: TGTGCCAGCTGTGTACATCCCGATCAGCCCCAGCATTTT. Protein: CASCVHPDQPQHF.

This clonotype occurred a few times. V usage is TRBV10-2 and J usage is TRBJ2-2; D is unclear. With 6 bases removed from V and 6 bases from J, the gap between germline ends came to 20 bases. This CDR3 spans 16 amino acids. Germline CDR1 is WSHSY and CDR2 is SAAADI. The CDR3, as DNA: TGCGCCAGCAGAACCGGGCTTCACCCTGACGCCGGGGAGCTGTTTTTT. Translated: CASRTGLHPDAGELFF.

The sample holds many counts of this clonotype. The chain carries TRBV10-3 and TRBJ1-1, with unresolved D. CDR1 and CDR2 from the germline V gene are ENHRY and SYGVKD. Deletions cut 5 bases from V and 5 bases from J, with 9 bases between. This CDR3 contains 12 residues. Here the CDR3 reads CAISLKGTEAFF. The CDR3, as DNA: TGTGCCATCAGTCTTAAGGGAACTGAAGCTTTCTTT.

The V call is TRBV10-3, the J call TRBJ2-2, with no clear D. This CDR3 region has 17 residues. V lost 3 bases and J 2 bases, leaving 16 bases between the germline ends. Germline V gene sequence: CDR1 ENHRY, CDR2 SYGVKD. Here the CDR3 DNA reads TGTGCCATCAGTGACTCGAGTAGGCACAGAAACACCGGGGAGCTGTTTTTT. This encodes CAISDSSRHRNTGELFF.

The genes are TRBV20-1 and TRBJ1-3; D remains unclear. The V gene's germline CDR1 is DFQATT and CDR2 SNEGSKA (reference sequence). Trimming pared 4 bases from V and 2 bases from J, leaving 3 bases between. The length of the CDR3 is 11 residues. The CDR3 reads CSANPGNTIYF. The CDR3 region has the DNA TGCAGTGCTAATCCTGGAAACACCATATATTTT.

The V call is TRBV29-1, the J call TRBJ2-5, with 9 bases fitting TRBD1. V was pared by 8 bases and J by 7 bases, with 8 bases of the junction left unmatched. From germline, CDR1 is SQVTM and CDR2 ANQGSEA. This CDR3 contains 12 residues. CDR3 in amino acids: CSSQGQGRTQYF. In DNA, the CDR3 is TGCAGCAGCCAAGGACAGGGGAGGACCCAGTACTTC.

The chain has TRBV7-3 and TRBJ2-6; 9 bases agree with TRBD1. The CDR3 spans 15 residues. In germline, CDR1 is SGHTA, CDR2 FQGTGA. Losses at the gene ends were 5 bases for V and 3 bases for J; bases not matched to a gene: 2. This CDR3 reads CASSRDRVGANVLTF. The CDR3, as DNA: TGTGCCAGCAGCCGGGACAGGGTTGGGGCCAACGTCCTGACTTTC.

The rearrangement links TRBV28 to TRBJ2-7, with 7 bases lining up with TRBD2. V trimming: 4 bases; J trimming: 7 bases; junction bases outside the gene matches: 7. The CDR3 contains 13 residues. Germline CDR1 is MDHEN and CDR2 is SYDVKM. The CDR3 sequence is CASSYSGRREQYF. Written as DNA, the CDR3 is TGTGCCAGCAGTTACTCCGGGAGGCGGGAGCAGTACTTC.

This clonotype has more than one count but fewer than ten. The chain is built from TRBV7-3 and TRBJ1-2; 10 bases align to TRBD1. Unmatched junction bases numbered 14, after V lost 5 bases and J lost 8 bases. The germline CDR1 and CDR2 sequences are SGHTA and FQGTGA. The CDR3 contains 16 residues. The CDR3 coding sequence is TGTGCCAGCAGCCCTCACTCGGCGGGACAGGGGAGCGGCTACACCTTC. As protein: CASSPHSAGQGSGYTF.